A selection of T cell receptor beta chains follows, all from one sample in a study of T cell repertoires in cytomegalovirus infection. MiXCR was run by TCRdb on the reads, yielding one entry per CDR3 protein. This sample has under 850,000 distinct CDR3 sequences, with 30% to 35% found just once. The antigens of these receptors remain unknown. The input for sequencing was cultured PBMCs, taken from culture after CMV antigen stimulation. The source of these receptors is a human donor in good health (CMV status not recorded). Some clones in this sample may be carry-over from other donors' samples. Both conserved end residues are part of each CDR3. D genes are given only for firm matches. For some rows the clone size is stated as once, few or many, or as a class when expanded; others skip it.

V gene	J gene	clone size	D gene	CDR3 protein	CDR3 DNA
TRBV4-1	TRBJ2-5	-	TRBD2	CASSPGAGGETQYF	TGCGCCAGCAGCCCGGGAGCGGGGGGGGAGACCCAGTACTTC
TRBV7-9	TRBJ2-5	few	-	CASSPPYQETQYF	TGTGCCAGCAGCCCTCCGTACCAAGAGACCCAGTACTTC
TRBV20-1	TRBJ1-5	few	-	CSARVLGLRESNQPQHF	TGCAGTGCTAGAGTCTTAGGGTTGCGGGAAAGCAATCAGCCCCAGCATTTT
TRBV7-2	TRBJ1-1	-	-	CASSHRYGNSEAFF	TGTGCCAGCAGCCACAGGTATGGGAACTCTGAAGCTTTCTTT
TRBV6-2/TRBV6-3	TRBJ1-1	-	-	CASTRRAGDATEAFF	TGTGCCAGCACCCGACGGGCTGGCGATGCCACTGAAGCTTTCTTT
TRBV29-1	TRBJ2-5	-	-	CSVDRAKEETQYF	TGCAGCGTTGACCGGGCCAAAGAAGAGACCCAGTACTTC
TRBV19	TRBJ2-4	few	-	CASKTLAGTGDIQYF	TGTGCCAGTAAAACCCTAGCGGGGACAGGGGACATTCAGTACTTC
TRBV27	TRBJ2-3	-	TRBD1	CASSRRDRAGTDTQYF	TGTGCCAGCAGTCGCCGGGACAGGGCGGGCACAGATACGCAGTATTTT
TRBV7-9	TRBJ1-6	few	TRBD1	CASSLFTGESPLHF	TGTGCCAGCAGCTTATTCACAGGGGAATCACCCCTCCACTTT
TRBV6-1	TRBJ2-7	-	TRBD1	CASRATGDYEQYF	TGTGCCAGCAGGGCGACAGGGGACTACGAGCAGTACTTC
TRBV5-1	TRBJ2-7	few	TRBD1	CASSGTGSSYEQYF	TGCGCCAGCAGCGGGACAGGTTCCTCCTACGAGCAGTACTTC
TRBV6-1	TRBJ2-2	-	TRBD1	CASRRGQTGELFF	TGTGCCAGCAGACGGGGACAGACCGGGGAGCTGTTTTTT
TRBV7-2	TRBJ2-7	once	-	CASSFSRAYEQYF	TGTGCCAGCAGCTTTTCTAGAGCCTACGAGCAGTACTTC
TRBV7-9	TRBJ2-1	few	TRBD2	CASSADGAGGSFLYNEQFF	TGTGCCAGCAGCGCGGACGGGGCGGGAGGGTCCTTTCTTTACAATGAGCAGTTCTTC
TRBV20-1	TRBJ2-5	few	TRBD1	CSAPKGQIQETQYF	TGCAGTGCCCCCAAGGGACAGATCCAAGAGACCCAGTACTTC
TRBV27	TRBJ1-1	few	-	CASSLEGPNTEAFF	TGTGCCAGCAGTTTAGAGGGGCCGAACACTGAAGCTTTCTTT
TRBV28	TRBJ2-7	-	TRBD2	CASSFSGGLYEQYF	TGTGCCAGCAGTTTCAGCGGGGGACTATACGAGCAGTACTTC
TRBV7-2	TRBJ2-2	few	-	CASSSGRRGTGELFF	TGTGCCAGCAGCTCCGGGCGCCGGGGGACCGGGGAGCTGTTTTTT
TRBV6-1	TRBJ1-1	-	-	CASSELVLGVEAFF	TGTGCCAGCAGTGAACTCGTGCTTGGCGTTGAAGCTTTCTTT
TRBV6-1	TRBJ2-3	-	TRBD2	CASGREGTQYF	TGTGCCAGCGGAAGGGAGGGGACGCAGTATTTT
TRBV6-2/TRBV6-3	TRBJ2-3	-	-	CASFSGTDTQYF	TGTGCCAGCTTTTCCGGCACAGATACGCAGTATTTT
TRBV20-1	TRBJ2-7	-	TRBD2	CSARSSGTYEQYF	TGCAGTGCTAGGTCTAGCGGAACCTACGAGCAGTACTTC
TRBV6-1	TRBJ1-1	-	-	CASSYESWTEAFF	TGTGCCAGCAGTTACGAGAGTTGGACTGAAGCTTTCTTT
TRBV19	TRBJ1-5	-	-	CASSIGRVHQPQHF	TGTGCCAGTAGTATAGGCCGGGTACATCAGCCCCAGCATTTT
TRBV19	TRBJ2-2	-	-	CASSGPSQGDTGELFF	TGTGCCAGTAGTGGCCCCTCACAGGGTGACACCGGGGAGCTGTTTTTT
TRBV19	TRBJ2-7	few	TRBD1	CASSPRSAGGEEQYF	TGTGCCAGTAGTCCCCGTTCGGCAGGGGGAGAGGAGCAGTACTTC
TRBV4-1	TRBJ2-1	-	TRBD2	CASSQGLAGGLGVSYNEQFF	TGCGCCAGCAGCCAAGGGCTAGCGGGAGGACTGGGGGTGTCCTACAATGAGCAGTTCTTC
TRBV7-6	TRBJ1-1	-	-	CASSLGPNNEAFF	TGTGCCAGCAGCTTAGGTCCGAACAATGAAGCTTTCTTT
TRBV7-8	TRBJ2-2	-	TRBD1	CASSFRQGKTGELFF	TGTGCCAGCAGCTTCCGACAGGGAAAAACCGGGGAGCTGTTTTTT
TRBV27	TRBJ2-3	-	TRBD2	CASSFMPLPRGGDTQYF	TGTGCCAGCAGTTTTATGCCTCTACCGCGGGGGGGGGATACGCAGTATTTT
TRBV7-2	TRBJ2-7	few	-	CASSLEGGTYEQYF	TGTGCCAGCAGCTTAGAAGGAGGAACCTACGAGCAGTACTTC
TRBV7-9	TRBJ2-7	-	TRBD2	CASSSSSGRPSYEQYF	TGTGCCAGCAGCTCGAGTAGCGGGAGGCCTTCCTACGAGCAGTACTTC
TRBV6-2/TRBV6-3	TRBJ2-7	-	-	CASSFGGYGYEQYF	TGTGCCAGCAGTTTCGGGGGTTACGGCTACGAGCAGTACTTC
TRBV12-3/TRBV12-4	TRBJ2-7	few	-	CASSPSRGYTYEQYF	TGTGCCAGCAGCCCTTCCAGGGGCTACACCTACGAGCAGTACTTC
TRBV4-1	TRBJ2-1	many	-	CASSQSGLSYNEQFF	TGCGCCAGCAGCCAATCGGGACTTTCCTACAATGAGCAGTTCTTC
TRBV12-3/TRBV12-4	TRBJ2-3	few	TRBD2	CASSLTSFTDTQYF	TGTGCCAGCAGTTTGACTAGCTTCACAGATACGCAGTATTTT
TRBV7-8	TRBJ2-1	few	-	CASSLGTGTIAFF	TGTGCCAGCAGCTTAGGTACAGGGACTATCGCGTTCTTC
TRBV2	TRBJ1-2	few	-	CANDYGQSGGYTF	TGTGCCAACGACTATGGACAGTCAGGTGGCTACACCTTC
TRBV12-3/TRBV12-4	TRBJ1-2	few	-	CASHSENYGYTF	TGTGCCAGCCACTCGGAGAACTATGGCTACACCTTC
TRBV12-3/TRBV12-4	TRBJ2-1	-	-	CASSLEARGEGEQFF	TGTGCCAGCAGTTTAGAGGCCAGGGGGGAGGGTGAGCAGTTCTTC
TRBV4-3	TRBJ2-1	-	-	CASSPDQPGASYNEQFF	TGCGCCAGCAGCCCAGATCAGCCAGGAGCCTCCTACAATGAGCAGTTCTTC
TRBV7-2	TRBJ2-1	many	-	CASSPRGLSYNEQFF	TGTGCCAGCAGCCCACGGGGTTTATCCTACAATGAGCAGTTCTTC
TRBV5-1	TRBJ2-5	-	-	CASSLQGLGVRETQYF	TGCGCCAGCAGCTTGCAGGGGTTGGGGGTGAGAGAGACCCAGTACTTC
TRBV6-1	TRBJ1-2	-	-	CASSSPDSSVRGYTF	TGTGCCAGCAGTTCCCCGGACAGCTCCGTAAGGGGCTACACCTTC
TRBV27	TRBJ2-7	-	-	CASSPRGTQKGYEQYF	TGTGCCAGCAGTCCCCGGGGGACCCAGAAGGGTTACGAGCAGTACTTC
TRBV7-8	TRBJ2-1	few	TRBD1	CASSTGERNEQFF	TGTGCCAGCAGTACAGGGGAGAGGAATGAGCAGTTCTTC
TRBV20-1	TRBJ2-5	-	TRBD2	CSAPRAGGPRETQYF	TGCAGTGCACCCCGCGCGGGGGGGCCCCGAGAGACCCAGTACTTC
TRBV28	TRBJ1-5	-	TRBD1	CASRDRWQPQHF	TGTGCCAGCAGGGACAGGTGGCAGCCCCAGCATTTT
TRBV2	TRBJ2-5	-	-	CASSDGGTRQTQYF	TGTGCCAGCAGTGATGGCGGAACCAGGCAGACCCAGTACTTC
TRBV9	TRBJ1-6	-	-	CASSRPGQYSPLHF	TGTGCCAGCAGCAGACCGGGACAATATTCACCCCTCCACTTT
TRBV12-3/TRBV12-4	TRBJ2-7	few	TRBD2	CASSPPRASGSYEQYF	TGTGCCAGCAGTCCCCCGCGGGCTAGCGGCTCCTACGAGCAGTACTTC
TRBV12-3/TRBV12-4	TRBJ1-2	-	-	CASTPLLGGYTF	TGTGCCAGCACCCCCCTGCTAGGTGGCTACACCTTC